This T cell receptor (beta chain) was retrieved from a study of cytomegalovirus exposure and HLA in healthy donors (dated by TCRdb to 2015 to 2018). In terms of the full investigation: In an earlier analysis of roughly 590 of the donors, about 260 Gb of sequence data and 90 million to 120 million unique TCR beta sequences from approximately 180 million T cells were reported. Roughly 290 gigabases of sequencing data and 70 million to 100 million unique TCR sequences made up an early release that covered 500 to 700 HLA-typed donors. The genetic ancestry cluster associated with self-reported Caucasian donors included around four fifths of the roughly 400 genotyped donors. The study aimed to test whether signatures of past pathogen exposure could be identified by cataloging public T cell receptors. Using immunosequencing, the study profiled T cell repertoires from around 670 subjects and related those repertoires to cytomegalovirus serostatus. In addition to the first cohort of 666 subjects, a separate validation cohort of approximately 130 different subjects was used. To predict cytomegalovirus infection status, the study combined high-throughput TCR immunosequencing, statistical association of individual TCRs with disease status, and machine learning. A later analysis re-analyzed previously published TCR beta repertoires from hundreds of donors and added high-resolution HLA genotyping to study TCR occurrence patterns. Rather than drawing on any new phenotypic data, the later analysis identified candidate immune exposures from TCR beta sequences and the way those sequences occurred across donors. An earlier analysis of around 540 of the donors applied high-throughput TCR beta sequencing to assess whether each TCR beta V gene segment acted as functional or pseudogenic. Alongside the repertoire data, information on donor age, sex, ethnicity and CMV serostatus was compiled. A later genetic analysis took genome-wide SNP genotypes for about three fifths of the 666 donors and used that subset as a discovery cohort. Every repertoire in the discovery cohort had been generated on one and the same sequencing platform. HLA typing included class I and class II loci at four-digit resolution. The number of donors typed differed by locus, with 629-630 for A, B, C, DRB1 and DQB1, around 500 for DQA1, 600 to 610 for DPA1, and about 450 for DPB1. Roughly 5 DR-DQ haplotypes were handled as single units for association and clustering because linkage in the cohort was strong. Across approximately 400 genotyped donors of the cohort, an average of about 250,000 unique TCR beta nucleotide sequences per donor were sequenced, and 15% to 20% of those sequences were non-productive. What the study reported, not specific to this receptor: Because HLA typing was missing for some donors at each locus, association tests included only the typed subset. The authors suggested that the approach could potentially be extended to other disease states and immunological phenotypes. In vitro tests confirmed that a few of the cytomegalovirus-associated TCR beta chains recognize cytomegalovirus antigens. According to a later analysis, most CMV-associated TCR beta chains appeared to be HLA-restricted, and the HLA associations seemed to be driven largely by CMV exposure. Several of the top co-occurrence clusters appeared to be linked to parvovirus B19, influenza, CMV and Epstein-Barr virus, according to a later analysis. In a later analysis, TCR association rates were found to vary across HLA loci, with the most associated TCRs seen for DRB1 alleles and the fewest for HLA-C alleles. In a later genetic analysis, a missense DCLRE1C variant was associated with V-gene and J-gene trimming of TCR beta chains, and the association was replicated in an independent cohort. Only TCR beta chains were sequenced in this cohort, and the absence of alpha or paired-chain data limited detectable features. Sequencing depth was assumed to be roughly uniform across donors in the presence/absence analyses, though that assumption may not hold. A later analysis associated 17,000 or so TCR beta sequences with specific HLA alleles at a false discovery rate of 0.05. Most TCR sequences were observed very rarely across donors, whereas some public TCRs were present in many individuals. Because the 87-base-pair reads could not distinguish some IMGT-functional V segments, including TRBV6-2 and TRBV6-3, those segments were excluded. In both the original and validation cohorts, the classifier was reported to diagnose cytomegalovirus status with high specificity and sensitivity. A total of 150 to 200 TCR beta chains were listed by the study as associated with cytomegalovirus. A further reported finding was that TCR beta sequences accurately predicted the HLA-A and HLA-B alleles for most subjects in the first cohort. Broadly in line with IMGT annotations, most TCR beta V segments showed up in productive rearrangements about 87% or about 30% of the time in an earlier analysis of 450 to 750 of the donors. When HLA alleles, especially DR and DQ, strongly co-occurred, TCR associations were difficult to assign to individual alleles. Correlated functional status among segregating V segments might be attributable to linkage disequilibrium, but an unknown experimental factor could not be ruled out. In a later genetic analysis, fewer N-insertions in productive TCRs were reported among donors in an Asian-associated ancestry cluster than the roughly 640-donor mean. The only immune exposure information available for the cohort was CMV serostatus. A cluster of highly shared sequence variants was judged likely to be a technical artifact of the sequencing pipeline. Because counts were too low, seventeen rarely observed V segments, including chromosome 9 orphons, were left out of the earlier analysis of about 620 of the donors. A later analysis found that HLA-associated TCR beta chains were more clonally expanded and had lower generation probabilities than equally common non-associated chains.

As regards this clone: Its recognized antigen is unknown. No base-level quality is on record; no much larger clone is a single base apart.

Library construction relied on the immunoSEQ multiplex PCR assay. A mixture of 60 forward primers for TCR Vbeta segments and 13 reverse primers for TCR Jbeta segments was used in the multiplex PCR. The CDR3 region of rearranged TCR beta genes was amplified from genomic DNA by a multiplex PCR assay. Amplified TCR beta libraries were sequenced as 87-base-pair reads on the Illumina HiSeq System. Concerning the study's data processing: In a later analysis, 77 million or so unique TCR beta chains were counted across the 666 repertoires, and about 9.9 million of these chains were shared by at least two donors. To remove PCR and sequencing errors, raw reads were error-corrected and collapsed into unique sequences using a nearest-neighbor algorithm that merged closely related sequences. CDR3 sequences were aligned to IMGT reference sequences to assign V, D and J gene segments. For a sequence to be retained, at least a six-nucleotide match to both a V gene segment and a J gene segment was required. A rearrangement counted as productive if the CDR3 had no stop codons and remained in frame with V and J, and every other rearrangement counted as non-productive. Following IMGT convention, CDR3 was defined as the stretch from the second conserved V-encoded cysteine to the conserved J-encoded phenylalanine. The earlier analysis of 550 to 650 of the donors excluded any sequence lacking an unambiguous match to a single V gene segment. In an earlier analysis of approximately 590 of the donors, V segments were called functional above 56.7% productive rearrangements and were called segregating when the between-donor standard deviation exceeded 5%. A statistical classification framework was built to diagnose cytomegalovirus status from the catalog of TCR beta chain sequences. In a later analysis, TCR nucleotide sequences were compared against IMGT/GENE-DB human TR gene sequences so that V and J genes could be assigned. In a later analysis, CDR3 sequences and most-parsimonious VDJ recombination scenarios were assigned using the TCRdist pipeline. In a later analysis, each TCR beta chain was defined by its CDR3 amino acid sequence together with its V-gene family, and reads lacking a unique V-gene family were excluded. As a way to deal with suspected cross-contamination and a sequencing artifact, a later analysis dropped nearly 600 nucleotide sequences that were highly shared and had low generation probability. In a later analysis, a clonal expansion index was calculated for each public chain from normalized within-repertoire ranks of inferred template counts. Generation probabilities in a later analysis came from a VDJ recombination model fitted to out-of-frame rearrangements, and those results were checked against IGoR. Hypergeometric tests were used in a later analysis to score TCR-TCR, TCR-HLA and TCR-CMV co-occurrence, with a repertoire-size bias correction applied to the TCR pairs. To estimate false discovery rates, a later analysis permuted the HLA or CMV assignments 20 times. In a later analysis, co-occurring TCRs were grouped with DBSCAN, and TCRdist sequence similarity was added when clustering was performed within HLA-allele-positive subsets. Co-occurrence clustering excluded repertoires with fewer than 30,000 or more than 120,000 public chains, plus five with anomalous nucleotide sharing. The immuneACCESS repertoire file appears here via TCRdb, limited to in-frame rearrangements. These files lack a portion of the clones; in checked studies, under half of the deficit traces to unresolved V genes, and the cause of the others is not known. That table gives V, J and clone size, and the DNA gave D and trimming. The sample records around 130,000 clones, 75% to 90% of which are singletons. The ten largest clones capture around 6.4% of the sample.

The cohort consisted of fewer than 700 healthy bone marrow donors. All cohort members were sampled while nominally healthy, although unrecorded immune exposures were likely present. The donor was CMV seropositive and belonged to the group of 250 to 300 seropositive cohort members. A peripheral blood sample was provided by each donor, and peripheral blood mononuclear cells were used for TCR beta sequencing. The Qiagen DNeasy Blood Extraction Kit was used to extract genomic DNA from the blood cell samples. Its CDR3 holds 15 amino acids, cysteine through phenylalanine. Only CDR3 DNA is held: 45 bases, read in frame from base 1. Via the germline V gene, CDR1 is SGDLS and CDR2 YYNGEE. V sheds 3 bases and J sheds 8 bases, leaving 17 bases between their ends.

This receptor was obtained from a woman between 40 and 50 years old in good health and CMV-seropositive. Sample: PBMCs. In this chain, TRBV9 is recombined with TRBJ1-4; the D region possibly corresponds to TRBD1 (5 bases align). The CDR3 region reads CASSDWGGSWEKLFF. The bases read TGTGCCAGCAGCGACTGGGGGGGGTCTTGGGAAAAACTGTTTTTT. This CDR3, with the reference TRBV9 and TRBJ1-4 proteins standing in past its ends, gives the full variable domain DSGVTQTPKHLITATGQRVTLRCSPRSGDLSVYWYQQSLDQGLQFLIQYYNGEERAKGNILERFSAQQFPDLHSELNLSSLELGDSALYFCASSDWGGSWEKLFFGSGTQLSVL.